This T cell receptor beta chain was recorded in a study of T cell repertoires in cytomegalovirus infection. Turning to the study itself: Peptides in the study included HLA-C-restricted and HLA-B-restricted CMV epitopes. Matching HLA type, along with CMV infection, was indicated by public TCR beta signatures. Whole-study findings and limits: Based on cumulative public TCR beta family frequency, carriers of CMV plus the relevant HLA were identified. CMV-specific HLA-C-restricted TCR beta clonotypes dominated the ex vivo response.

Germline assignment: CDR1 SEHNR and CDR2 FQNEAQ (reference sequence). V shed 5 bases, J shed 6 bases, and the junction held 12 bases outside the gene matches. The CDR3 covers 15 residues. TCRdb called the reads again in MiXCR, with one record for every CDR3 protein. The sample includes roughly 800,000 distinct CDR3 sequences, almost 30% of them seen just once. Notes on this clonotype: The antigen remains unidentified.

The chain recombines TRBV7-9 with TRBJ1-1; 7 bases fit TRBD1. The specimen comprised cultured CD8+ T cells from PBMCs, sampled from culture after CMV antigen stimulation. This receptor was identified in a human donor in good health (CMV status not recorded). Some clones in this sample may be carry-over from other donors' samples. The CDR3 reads CASSLLQGWDSEAFF. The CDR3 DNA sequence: TGTGCCAGCAGCCTCCTACAGGGGTGGGATTCTGAAGCTTTCTTT.